This is a list of T cell receptor beta chains from one sample in a study of blood T cell repertoires in COVID-19. Clones were read by immunoSEQ multiplex PCR, and TCRdb kept only the in-frame ones, dropping some. The sample has 350,000 or so clones; approximately 88% are singletons. Sequencing used peripheral blood. These receptors all stem from a woman in her twenties or thirties with COVID-19, enrolled during active disease. CDR3s include the opening cysteine and the closing phenylalanine or tryptophan. A D gene is named only where the DNA matches it firmly. Size is stated for part of the rows, as once, few or many counts, or as a class when the clone is expanded.

cdr3_nt | cdr3_aa | v_call | d_call | clone_size | j_call
TGTGCCAGCAGCCAAGGACAATCAGGGGCCCACTATGGCTACACCTTC | CASSQGQSGAHYGYTF | TRBV3-1/TRBV3-2 | - | - | TRBJ1-2
TGTGCCAGCAGCCAGGGAGACAGGGTTGGAAACACCATATATTTT | CASSQGDRVGNTIYF | TRBV3-1/TRBV3-2 | TRBD1 | - | TRBJ1-3
TGTGCCAGCAGCTTTGGGGACAGTTTCTACGAGCAGTACTTC | CASSFGDSFYEQYF | TRBV7-9 | TRBD1 | - | TRBJ2-7
TGTGCCAGCAGCTTCGACCTCTGGGAGGGCTCGAGGGGCTACACCTTC | CASSFDLWEGSRGYTF | TRBV7-9 | - | - | TRBJ1-2
TGTGCCAGCTCACCTGCAGGTCGAAATAATGGCTACACCTTC | CASSPAGRNNGYTF | TRBV18 | - | - | TRBJ1-2
TGTGCCAGCAGCTTAAGACAGGGACACTATGGCTACACCTTC | CASSLRQGHYGYTF | TRBV7-8 | TRBD1 | - | TRBJ1-2
TGTGCCAGCACCTCACCCAGGGGGACTGGGGGCCCCACCTTC | CASTSPRGTGGPTF | TRBV5-4 | TRBD1 | - | TRBJ1-2
TGTGCCAGCTCACCACCGCCGGGTGAGACCCAGTACTTC | CASSPPPGETQYF | TRBV18 | - | - | TRBJ2-5
TGTGCCTGGAGTGTAGGACTAGCGGGCGCCAATGAGCAGTTCTTC | CAWSVGLAGANEQFF | TRBV30 | TRBD2 | - | TRBJ2-1
TGTGCCAGCAGTTTACGTCGCTACAATGAGCAGTTCTTC | CASSLRRYNEQFF | TRBV27 | - | - | TRBJ2-1
TGTGCCAGCAGTTTCGGACAGTATGGCTACACCTTC | CASSFGQYGYTF | TRBV12-3/TRBV12-4 | - | - | TRBJ1-2
TGTGCCAGCAGCGCAAACCCGACGGGACTAGCGCGCAATGAGCAGTTCTTC | CASSANPTGLARNEQFF | TRBV7-8 | TRBD2 | - | TRBJ2-1
TGTGCCAGCAGTTACTCTCTGGCAAGTGAGCAGTTCTTC | CASSYSLASEQFF | TRBV6-5 | - | - | TRBJ2-1
TGTGCCAGCAGCGGAGGGACTAGCGGGGGGGATGAGCAGTTCTTC | CASSGGTSGGDEQFF | TRBV5-4 | TRBD2 | - | TRBJ2-1
TGTGCCAGTATTCCTACGGGACAGGGAGGGGAAAAACTGTTTTTT | CASIPTGQGGEKLFF | TRBV19 | TRBD1 | - | TRBJ1-4
TGTGCCAGCAGCGCACAATCAGGAAGGCTGTTTTTT | CASSAQSGRLFF | TRBV6-5 | - | few | TRBJ1-4
TGCGCCAGCAGCCTCCTAAGGACTGGCACTGAAGCTTTCTTT | CASSLLRTGTEAFF | TRBV4-1 | - | - | TRBJ1-1
TGTGCCACCAGCAGAGAAGGGACAGGGAGTAATGAGCAGTTCTTC | CATSREGTGSNEQFF | TRBV15 | TRBD1 | - | TRBJ2-1
TGCGCCAGCAGCTCGACAGGGTTAAACACTGAAGCTTTCTTT | CASSSTGLNTEAFF | TRBV5-1 | TRBD1 | - | TRBJ1-1
TGTGCCAGCAGCTTATGGGGGGAGGCCAAAAACATTCAGTACTTC | CASSLWGEAKNIQYF | TRBV5-8 | - | - | TRBJ2-4
TGTGCCAGCAGTGAATGGGGGAGGGGGTATGGCTACACCTTC | CASSEWGRGYGYTF | TRBV25-1 | - | few | TRBJ1-2
TGTGCCGTCCCCCCGCGGGGGGCCAACGTCCTGACTTTC | CAVPPRGANVLTF | TRBV2 | - | - | TRBJ2-6
TGTGCCAGTAGTATTATCCTAGCGGGGGGTAGCACAGATACGCAGTATTTT | CASSIILAGGSTDTQYF | TRBV19 | TRBD2 | - | TRBJ2-3
TGTGCCAGCAGCCCCGGTCTAATTAGCTCTGGAAACACCATATATTTT | CASSPGLISSGNTIYF | TRBV7-6 | - | - | TRBJ1-3
TGCGCCAGCAGCCCCGGGGGGGCAAACACTGAAGCTTTCTTT | CASSPGGANTEAFF | TRBV5-1 | - | - | TRBJ1-1
TGTGCCAGCAGTTTAAGTCTAGCGGCATACAATGAGCAGTTCTTC | CASSLSLAAYNEQFF | TRBV27 | TRBD2 | - | TRBJ2-1
TGTGCCAGCAGTCCTCCGGGGTTCACTGAAGCTTTCTTT | CASSPPGFTEAFF | TRBV27 | - | - | TRBJ1-1
TGTGCCAGCAGCCAAGGGCTGTGGTTTCAGCCCCAGCATTTT | CASSQGLWFQPQHF | TRBV3-1/TRBV3-2 | - | - | TRBJ1-5
TGTGCCAGTTCACGGGACAGGGACAGCCATGAGCAGTTCTTC | CASSRDRDSHEQFF | TRBV10-3 | TRBD1 | few | TRBJ2-1
TGTGCCAGCAGCTTAGGACAGGGTTTGGTCCAAGAGACCCAGTACTTC | CASSLGQGLVQETQYF | TRBV7-9 | TRBD1 | - | TRBJ2-5
TGTGCCAGTAGTATCAGGGGACGCACAGATACGCAGTATTTT | CASSIRGRTDTQYF | TRBV19 | - | - | TRBJ2-3
TGTGCCAGCAGCTTCTACGGACAGGGTTTAAACGAGCAGTACTTC | CASSFYGQGLNEQYF | TRBV5-6 | TRBD1 | - | TRBJ2-7
TGTGCCAGCATTCAGGGGACTGAAGCTTTCTTT | CASIQGTEAFF | TRBV25-1 | - | - | TRBJ1-1
TGCGCCAGCAGCTTGGCCGGGGACTCTGGAAACACCATATATTTT | CASSLAGDSGNTIYF | TRBV5-1 | - | once | TRBJ1-3
TGTGCCAGCAGCTTAACCCTAGCGGGGGGGCGTCGCACCGGGGAGCTGTTTTTT | CASSLTLAGGRRTGELFF | TRBV7-3 | TRBD2 | - | TRBJ2-2
TGCGCCAGCAGCGGAGTAGCGGGGGGTACTCAAGAGACCCAGTACTTC | CASSGVAGGTQETQYF | TRBV5-1 | TRBD2 | - | TRBJ2-5
TGTGCCAGTAGTATTTGGGGCAGGGATTCCACTGAAGCTTTCTTT | CASSIWGRDSTEAFF | TRBV19 | - | - | TRBJ1-1
TGTGCCAGCAGCCAATCAAAGGAAGGCGGGCAGTACTTC | CASSQSKEGGQYF | TRBV7-9 | - | - | TRBJ2-7
TGTGCCAGTGGGACAGGTCCGGGGGCTTTCTTT | CASGTGPGAFF | TRBV2 | TRBD1 | - | TRBJ1-1
TGTGCCAGTAGTGCGGACAGGGGTACTGAAGCTTTCTTT | CASSADRGTEAFF | TRBV19 | TRBD1 | - | TRBJ1-1
TGTGCCAGCAGCGTATCTGCGGGGGGGCACTACGAGCAGTACTTC | CASSVSAGGHYEQYF | TRBV9 | TRBD2 | once | TRBJ2-7
TGTGCCAGCAGCCGAAGACTATTAAGTAGCACAGATACGCAGTATTTT | CASSRRLLSSTDTQYF | TRBV3-1/TRBV3-2 | - | once | TRBJ2-3
TGCAGCGTCCGTAGACAGCGAGGTGAAGCTTTCTTT | CSVRRQRGEAFF | TRBV29-1 | - | - | TRBJ1-1
TGTGCCAGCAGTCCAACAGTACGCTATGGCTACACCTTC | CASSPTVRYGYTF | TRBV27 | - | - | TRBJ1-2
TGTGCCAGCACCGGAGACAGGCGGGTCTATGGCTACACCTTC | CASTGDRRVYGYTF | TRBV7-9 | - | - | TRBJ1-2
TGTGCCTCGACGCGGAGGGCGGAAGAGACCCAGTACTTC | CASTRRAEETQYF | TRBV2 | - | - | TRBJ2-5
TGTGCCAGCACAGGGCCGACCGGGGAGCTGTTTTTT | CASTGPTGELFF | TRBV2 | - | - | TRBJ2-2
TGTGCCAGCAGCTTAGCCGGGACAGGGCGGACTGAAGCTTTCTTT | CASSLAGTGRTEAFF | TRBV11-2 | TRBD1 | - | TRBJ1-1
TGCGCCAGCAGCCAAGAGGCCACAGTTAATGAAAAACTGTTTTTT | CASSQEATVNEKLFF | TRBV4-3 | - | - | TRBJ1-4